This record covers a single TCR beta chain. This sample was included in a study of cytomegalovirus exposure and HLA in healthy donors. Donors were ostensibly healthy at sampling, although undocumented immune exposures were probable. The PCR employed 60 Vbeta primers together with 13 Jbeta primers. Only in-frame clones appear in the TCRdb table, and some are missing; sequencing was by immunoSEQ multiplex PCR. The table shows roughly 80,000 clones, with approximately 66% occurring only once. After removal of 2 bases from V and 1 base from J, the junction contained 5 bases not matched to a gene. Germline CDR1 and CDR2: WSHSY and SAAADI. CDR3 length: 18 residues.

This rearrangement joins TRBV10-2 to TRBJ2-2; 12 nucleotides agree with TRBD2. The sequenced sample was PBMCs. This sequence originates from a male donor in good health and CMV-seropositive. CDR3 in DNA: TGCGCCAGCAGTGAGCTAGCGGGGGGGCACGTGAACACCGGGGAGCTGTTTTTT. It is translated as CASSELAGGHVNTGELFF.